This is a list of T cell receptor beta chains from one sample in a study of tumor and adjacent non-tumor tissue in lung cancer. TCRdb re-called the multiplex PCR reads through MiXCR, storing one row per CDR3 protein. The repertoire holds about 86,000 distinct CDR3 sequences, with more than 75% as singletons. The sequenced material came from distant non-tumor lung tissue. The receptor set was obtained from a woman between 50 and 59 years old with non-small cell lung cancer. Each CDR3 is given with its conserved first and last residue. D genes are given only for firm matches. The listing skips clone size in some rows; elsewhere it reads once, few, many or a size class.

v_call: TRBV6-4
d_call: NA
clone_size: NA
j_call: TRBJ2-2
cdr3_aa: CASSDSKDIGELFF
cdr3_nt: TGTGCCAGCAGTGACTCGAAGGATATCGGGGAGCTGTTTTTT

v_call: TRBV6-1
d_call: NA
clone_size: NA
j_call: TRBJ2-7
cdr3_aa: CASSESSSGYKQYF
cdr3_nt: TGTGCCAGCAGTGAATCCAGTAGCGGCTACAAGCAGTACTTC

v_call: TRBV7-2
d_call: NA
clone_size: NA
j_call: TRBJ1-6
cdr3_aa: CASSLLQYNSPLHF
cdr3_nt: TGTGCCAGCAGCTTACTACAGTATAATTCACCCCTCCACTTT

v_call: TRBV11-2
d_call: NA
clone_size: once
j_call: TRBJ2-7
cdr3_aa: CACSLTDTTNEQYF
cdr3_nt: TGTGCCTGCAGCCTGACGGACACTACCAACGAGCAGTACTTC

v_call: TRBV29-1
d_call: TRBD1
clone_size: many
j_call: TRBJ1-1
cdr3_aa: CSVSGQGAPTEAFF
cdr3_nt: TGCAGCGTCTCGGGACAGGGGGCCCCCACTGAAGCTTTCTTT

v_call: TRBV11-3
d_call: NA
clone_size: NA
j_call: TRBJ2-7
cdr3_aa: CVNSPLEGVGCKQYF
cdr3_nt: TGTGTCAACAGCCCCCTTGAAGGAGTGGGGTGCAAGCAGTACTTC

v_call: TRBV12-3/TRBV12-4
d_call: NA
clone_size: NA
j_call: TRBJ1-2
cdr3_aa: CASSIGITYTF
cdr3_nt: TGTGCCAGCAGCATTGGGATCACGTACACCTTC

v_call: TRBV6-2/TRBV6-3
d_call: NA
clone_size: NA
j_call: TRBJ2-2
cdr3_aa: CAGGDPGLSDASNTRELFF
cdr3_nt: TGTGCCGGCGGGGACCCGGGGCTATCGGACGCCTCGAACACCCGGGAGCTGTTTTTT

v_call: TRBV12-3/TRBV12-4
d_call: TRBD2
clone_size: NA
j_call: TRBJ2-5
cdr3_aa: CASSTRISGRAWEIQYF
cdr3_nt: TGTGCCAGCAGTACTCGGATTAGCGGGAGGGCTTGGGAGATCCAGTACTTC

v_call: TRBV12-3/TRBV12-4
d_call: NA
clone_size: NA
j_call: TRBJ2-5
cdr3_aa: CASSPTSSIQGTQYF
cdr3_nt: TGTGCCAGCAGTCCTACCTCAAGCATCCAGGGGACCCAGTACTTC

v_call: TRBV7-9
d_call: NA
clone_size: few
j_call: TRBJ2-1
cdr3_aa: CASSFSDPASSYNEQFF
cdr3_nt: TGTGCCAGCAGCTTTAGTGACCCGGCAAGCTCCTACAATGAGCAGTTCTTC

v_call: TRBV20-1
d_call: TRBD1
clone_size: many
j_call: TRBJ1-2
cdr3_aa: CSAAGTGGHGYTF
cdr3_nt: TGCAGTGCCGCCGGGACAGGGGGCCATGGCTACACCTTC

v_call: TRBV7-9
d_call: NA
clone_size: NA
j_call: TRBJ1-1
cdr3_aa: CASSGGTANTEAFF
cdr3_nt: TGTGCCAGCAGCGGAGGGACGGCGAACACTGAAGCTTTCTTT

v_call: TRBV4-1
d_call: NA
clone_size: NA
j_call: TRBJ2-3
cdr3_aa: CASSQILWVTDTQYF
cdr3_nt: TGCGCCAGCAGCCAGATACTATGGGTGACAGATACGCAGTATTTT

v_call: TRBV6-5
d_call: TRBD1
clone_size: once
j_call: TRBJ2-2
cdr3_aa: CASSLRPLGQVRRTGELFF
cdr3_nt: TGTGCCAGCAGCCTTCGTCCCCTGGGACAGGTGAGAAGGACCGGGGAGCTGTTTTTT

v_call: TRBV10-3
d_call: TRBD2
clone_size: once
j_call: TRBJ2-1
cdr3_aa: CAISEGLAFSLGYNEQFF
cdr3_nt: TGTGCCATCAGTGAGGGACTAGCGTTCTCCCTGGGATACAATGAGCAGTTCTTC

v_call: TRBV5-5
d_call: NA
clone_size: once
j_call: TRBJ2-3
cdr3_aa: CVSSHPHGLPTGTQYF
cdr3_nt: TGTGTCAGCAGCCACCCACACGGACTACCTACAGGTACGCAGTATTTT

v_call: TRBV19
d_call: NA
clone_size: many
j_call: TRBJ2-7
cdr3_aa: CASRVTDSYEQYF
cdr3_nt: TGTGCCAGTAGGGTGACAGACTCCTACGAGCAGTACTTC

v_call: TRBV11-2
d_call: NA
clone_size: NA
j_call: TRBJ2-7
cdr3_aa: CANSPGGVYELYF
cdr3_nt: TGTGCCAACAGCCCGGGCGGGGTCTATGAGCTGTATTTC

v_call: TRBV6-1
d_call: NA
clone_size: NA
j_call: TRBJ2-7
cdr3_aa: CASSFEGLPSYEQYF
cdr3_nt: TGTGCAAGCAGTTTCGAGGGGCTACCTTCCTATGAGCAGTACTTC

v_call: TRBV4-1
d_call: NA
clone_size: NA
j_call: TRBJ2-1
cdr3_aa: CASSQVVCAEQFF
cdr3_nt: TGCGCCAGCAGCCAAGTGGTATGCGCTGAGCAGTTCTTC

v_call: TRBV13
d_call: NA
clone_size: NA
j_call: TRBJ2-1
cdr3_aa: CASTKDGHNEPFF
cdr3_nt: TGTGCCAGCACCAAGGACGGTCACAATGAGCCGTTCTTC

v_call: TRBV29-1
d_call: TRBD1
clone_size: NA
j_call: TRBJ2-7
cdr3_aa: CRVVLSDRGFYEQYF
cdr3_nt: TGCAGGGTTGTACTGTCGGACAGGGGATTCTACGAGCAGTACTTC

v_call: TRBV6-1
d_call: NA
clone_size: many
j_call: TRBJ1-2
cdr3_aa: CASRTPDLYGYTF
cdr3_nt: TGTGCCAGCAGGACCCCGGACCTCTATGGCTACACCTTC

v_call: TRBV29-1
d_call: NA
clone_size: NA
j_call: TRBJ1-1
cdr3_aa: CSVEGETIAFF
cdr3_nt: TGCAGCGTTGAGGGGGAAACTATAGCTTTCTTT

v_call: TRBV29-1
d_call: NA
clone_size: NA
j_call: TRBJ2-5
cdr3_aa: CSVENGSSEETQYF
cdr3_nt: TGCAGCGTTGAAAATGGGTCTAGCGAAGAAACCCAGTACTTC

v_call: TRBV24-1
d_call: NA
clone_size: NA
j_call: TRBJ2-5
cdr3_aa: CATTAWGVWTSGKKETQYF
cdr3_nt: TGTGCCACCACTGCCTGGGGGGTCTGGACCAGCGGAAAAAAAGAGACCCAGTACTTC